These T cell receptor beta chains were read from a single sample in a study of regulatory T cells in long-lasting Graves disease. MiXCR was run by TCRdb on the multiplex PCR reads, yielding one entry per CDR3 protein. Of 350,000 to 450,000 distinct CDR3 sequences listed, about 15% are singletons. The same specimen was also included in a second study, on T cells in Graves' hyperthyroidism and ophthalmopathy.

Sequencing used peripheral blood mononuclear cells (PBMCs), obtained at new diagnosis, from a patient treated with antithyroid drugs. All receptors derive from a young woman with Graves disease. Each CDR3 is given with its conserved first and last residue. D genes are given only for firm matches. Expanded clones are given a class, and other clones once, few, many or no size at all.

CDR3: CASSYSKQGGYEQYF
DNA: TGTGCCAGCAGTTACTCGAAGCAGGGGGGCTACGAGCAGTACTTC
D: NA
size: many
V: TRBV6-5
J: TRBJ2-7

CDR3: CVSAPRTNYNEQFF
DNA: TGTGTCAGCGCCCCCCGGACTAACTACAATGAGCAGTTCTTC
D: NA
size: NA
V: TRBV2
J: TRBJ2-1

CDR3: CASHLLQTTNEKLFF
DNA: TGTGCCAGCCACCTTCTACAGACAACTAATGAAAAACTGTTTTTT
D: NA
size: many
V: TRBV2
J: TRBJ1-4

CDR3: CASSPGDASYNEQFF
DNA: TGTGCCAGTAGTCCCGGGGACGCCTCCTACAATGAGCAGTTCTTC
D: NA
size: NA
V: TRBV19
J: TRBJ2-1

CDR3: CASSVAVGGGNTIYF
DNA: TGTGCCAGCAGCGTAGCAGTGGGGGGCGGAAACACCATATATTTT
D: NA
size: few
V: TRBV9
J: TRBJ1-3

CDR3: CSVVGTSDFYEQYF
DNA: TGCAGCGTAGTCGGGACTAGCGACTTTTACGAGCAGTACTTC
D: TRBD2
size: many
V: TRBV29-1
J: TRBJ2-7

CDR3: CASSFDQGFDIGNQPQHF
DNA: TGTGCCAGCAGCTTTGACCAGGGATTTGATATTGGCAATCAGCCCCAGCATTTT
D: NA
size: NA
V: TRBV5-5
J: TRBJ1-5

CDR3: CASSPSSGRAGYNEQFF
DNA: TGTGCCAGCAGTCCAAGTAGCGGGAGGGCCGGGTACAATGAGCAGTTCTTC
D: TRBD2
size: many
V: TRBV12-3/TRBV12-4
J: TRBJ2-1

CDR3: CASSLTGFATGELFF
DNA: TGTGCCAGCAGCCTAACAGGGTTCGCCACCGGGGAGCTGTTTTTT
D: NA
size: many
V: TRBV11-2
J: TRBJ2-2

CDR3: CASYTSLAEYNEQFF
DNA: TGTGCCAGCTATACTTCACTAGCGGAGTACAATGAGCAGTTCTTC
D: TRBD2
size: many
V: TRBV27
J: TRBJ2-1

CDR3: CATSGRGNTEAFF
DNA: TGTGCCACCAGCGGCAGGGGGAACACTGAAGCTTTCTTT
D: NA
size: many
V: TRBV15
J: TRBJ1-1

CDR3: CASREHRGQSYEQYF
DNA: TGTGCCAGCAGAGAACACAGGGGGCAGTCCTACGAGCAGTACTTC
D: TRBD1
size: many
V: TRBV5-8
J: TRBJ2-7

CDR3: CASSPAPVDEQFF
DNA: TGCGCCAGCAGCCCGGCTCCGGTCGATGAGCAGTTCTTC
D: NA
size: NA
V: TRBV5-1
J: TRBJ2-1

CDR3: CAWSNPGLGHEKLFF
DNA: TGTGCCTGGAGTAACCCGGGCCTCGGGCATGAAAAACTGTTTTTT
D: NA
size: few
V: TRBV30
J: TRBJ1-4

CDR3: CAWSVFLRDRGNEQFF
DNA: TGTGCCTGGAGTGTATTTTTGCGGGATAGGGGCAATGAGCAGTTCTTC
D: NA
size: few
V: TRBV30
J: TRBJ2-1

CDR3: CSVQTSGSYEQYF
DNA: TGCAGCGTCCAGACTAGCGGCTCCTACGAGCAGTACTTC
D: TRBD2
size: NA
V: TRBV29-1
J: TRBJ2-7

CDR3: CASSLVVGGLAGGHNEQFF
DNA: TGTGCCAGCAGCTTAGTGGTAGGCGGGCTAGCGGGTGGCCACAATGAGCAGTTCTTC
D: TRBD2
size: NA
V: TRBV7-6
J: TRBJ2-1

CDR3: CASSPVASGEQFF
DNA: TGTGCCAGCTCACCAGTAGCTTCGGGGGAGCAGTTCTTC
D: NA
size: many
V: TRBV18
J: TRBJ2-1

CDR3: CASNPGYGYGYAF
DNA: TGCGCCAGCAACCCAGGTTACGGGTATGGCTACGCCTTC
D: NA
size: NA
V: TRBV4-1
J: TRBJ1-2

CDR3: CASSGHNSPLHF
DNA: TGTGCCAGCAGTGGCCACAATTCACCCCTCCACTTT
D: NA
size: few
V: TRBV25-1
J: TRBJ1-6

CDR3: CASSSLADYNEQFF
DNA: TGTGCCAGCAGCTCCCTAGCGGACTACAATGAGCAGTTCTTC
D: TRBD2
size: NA
V: TRBV11-2
J: TRBJ2-1

CDR3: CAWSTSRWNEQFF
DNA: TGTGCCTGGAGTACCTCGAGGTGGAATGAGCAGTTCTTC
D: NA
size: NA
V: TRBV30
J: TRBJ2-1

CDR3: CASSQVFPSGRADTQYF
DNA: TGCGCCAGCAGCCAAGTGTTTCCTAGCGGGAGAGCAGATACGCAGTATTTT
D: TRBD2
size: few
V: TRBV4-1
J: TRBJ2-3

CDR3: CATSRDRLLRGGEQYF
DNA: TGTGCCACCAGCAGGGACCGACTCTTGAGAGGGGGCGAGCAGTACTTC
D: NA
size: few
V: TRBV15
J: TRBJ2-7

CDR3: CASRPGQSDEQYF
DNA: TGCGCCAGCAGACCGGGACAGAGCGACGAGCAGTACTTC
D: TRBD1
size: NA
V: TRBV4-1
J: TRBJ2-7

CDR3: CSARDGQGPKGEQFF
DNA: TGCAGTGCTAGAGATGGACAGGGCCCTAAGGGTGAGCAGTTCTTC
D: TRBD1
size: many
V: TRBV20-1
J: TRBJ2-1

CDR3: CASSLTWTAEETQYF
DNA: TGTGCCAGCAGCTTAACATGGACAGCAGAAGAGACCCAGTACTTC
D: NA
size: many
V: TRBV5-6
J: TRBJ2-5

CDR3: CSARGQPGYGYTF
DNA: TGCAGTGCTAGAGGCCAGCCTGGCTATGGCTACACCTTC
D: NA
size: many
V: TRBV20-1
J: TRBJ1-2

CDR3: CSARGGVNTEAFF
DNA: TGCAGTGCTAGAGGTGGGGTGAACACTGAAGCTTTCTTT
D: NA
size: few
V: TRBV20-1
J: TRBJ1-1

CDR3: CATSDYDAMEQYF
DNA: TGTGCCACCAGTGACTATGACGCTATGGAGCAGTACTTC
D: NA
size: few
V: TRBV24-1
J: TRBJ2-7

CDR3: CAITTGGNTEAFF
DNA: TGTGCCATCACAACAGGGGGGAACACTGAAGCTTTCTTT
D: TRBD1
size: NA
V: TRBV10-3
J: TRBJ1-1

CDR3: CSARGREYNEQFF
DNA: TGCAGTGCTAGGGGGCGGGAGTACAATGAGCAGTTCTTC
D: TRBD2
size: NA
V: TRBV20-1
J: TRBJ2-1

CDR3: CASSRSEIEYEQYF
DNA: TGTGCCAGCAGTCGTAGCGAGATAGAATACGAGCAGTACTTC
D: NA
size: many
V: TRBV28
J: TRBJ2-7

CDR3: CASSLSIPLAGDSGELFF
DNA: TGTGCCAGCAGTTTATCGATCCCTCTAGCGGGAGACTCCGGGGAGCTGTTTTTT
D: TRBD2
size: NA
V: TRBV27
J: TRBJ2-2

CDR3: CASSLAMVGRDHLGYGYTF
DNA: TGTGCCAGCAGTTTAGCGATGGTAGGGCGGGACCACCTGGGGTATGGCTACACCTTC
D: NA
size: NA
V: TRBV12-3/TRBV12-4
J: TRBJ1-2

CDR3: CASSSILPTSETYNEQFF
DNA: TGTGCCAGCAGTTCAATTTTACCGACTAGCGAGACCTACAATGAGCAGTTCTTC
D: TRBD2
size: many
V: TRBV12-3/TRBV12-4
J: TRBJ2-1

CDR3: CASIATGVNTEAFF
DNA: TGCGCCAGCATCGCAACAGGGGTGAACACTGAAGCTTTCTTT
D: TRBD1
size: NA
V: TRBV5-1
J: TRBJ1-1

CDR3: CSASDGSEQYF
DNA: TGCAGTGCTAGTGACGGCAGCGAGCAGTACTTC
D: NA
size: NA
V: TRBV20-1
J: TRBJ2-7

CDR3: CASSPGERGETQYF
DNA: TGTGCCAGCTCACCAGGGGAACGAGGAGAGACCCAGTACTTC
D: NA
size: many
V: TRBV18
J: TRBJ2-5

CDR3: CASSLAALASYNEQFF
DNA: TGCGCCAGCAGCTTGGCTGCTCTAGCGTCTTACAATGAGCAGTTCTTC
D: NA
size: many
V: TRBV5-1
J: TRBJ2-1

CDR3: CASTGGGARETQYF
DNA: TGTGCCAGCACCGGAGGGGGGGCACGCGAGACCCAGTACTTC
D: NA
size: many
V: TRBV13
J: TRBJ2-5

CDR3: CASSFGRASNQPQHF
DNA: TGTGCCAGCAGTTTCGGTAGGGCGAGCAATCAGCCCCAGCATTTT
D: NA
size: many
V: TRBV28
J: TRBJ1-5

CDR3: CASSLGEVAGELFF
DNA: TGTGCCAGCAGCTTAGGGGAGGTCGCCGGGGAGCTGTTTTTT
D: NA
size: NA
V: TRBV11-2
J: TRBJ2-2

CDR3: CSVPKADTEAFF
DNA: TGCAGCGTTCCGAAGGCGGACACTGAAGCTTTCTTT
D: NA
size: many
V: TRBV29-1
J: TRBJ1-1

CDR3: CSARDKVGGHEQFF
DNA: TGCAGTGCTAGAGATAAAGTTGGGGGTCATGAGCAGTTCTTC
D: NA
size: many
V: TRBV20-1
J: TRBJ2-1

CDR3: CASSLGQGGNEQFF
DNA: TGTGCCAGCAGTTTGGGACAGGGAGGCAATGAGCAGTTCTTC
D: TRBD1
size: few
V: TRBV27
J: TRBJ2-1

CDR3: CASTPGQGPNTIYF
DNA: TGTGCCAGCACACCCGGACAGGGCCCAAACACCATATATTTT
D: TRBD1
size: NA
V: TRBV2
J: TRBJ1-3

CDR3: CASSQSGAFPNYEQYF
DNA: TGTGCCAGCAGCCAAAGTGGTGCATTCCCGAACTACGAGCAGTACTTC
D: NA
size: NA
V: TRBV27
J: TRBJ2-7

CDR3: CASSTAEQETQYF
DNA: TGCGCCAGCAGCACGGCAGAACAAGAGACCCAGTACTTC
D: NA
size: many
V: TRBV5-1
J: TRBJ2-5

CDR3: CASSNTGYTEAFF
DNA: TGCGCCAGCAGCAATACAGGGTATACTGAAGCTTTCTTT
D: NA
size: NA
V: TRBV10-1
J: TRBJ1-1

CDR3: CASSWGVGDRDSPLHF
DNA: TGTGCCAGCAGCTGGGGTGTCGGGGACAGGGATTCACCCCTCCACTTT
D: TRBD1
size: many
V: TRBV5-5
J: TRBJ1-6